This TCR beta chain is from a study of blood T cell repertoires in COVID-19. Study background: Samples came from the United States, Italy and Spain, spanning acute and convalescent COVID-19.

Generated by immunoSEQ multiplex PCR, the TCRdb table keeps only in-frame clones and is missing some. This sample has around 130,000 clones, with more than 75% found just once. The germline V gene encodes CDR1 SGHVS and CDR2 FQNEAQ. V shed 0 bases and J shed 2 bases, with 14 bases lying between them. This CDR3 region has 18 residues. Sequenced material: peripheral blood. This receptor was identified in a woman aged 80 or older with acute or convalescent COVID-19. The chain has TRBV7-8 and TRBJ2-6, with D possibly matching TRBD1 (5 bases). The CDR3 bases are TGTGCCAGCAGCTTAGCCTGGAGAACCAGGGCTGGGGCCAACGTCCTGACTTTC. It codes for CASSLAWRTRAGANVLTF.